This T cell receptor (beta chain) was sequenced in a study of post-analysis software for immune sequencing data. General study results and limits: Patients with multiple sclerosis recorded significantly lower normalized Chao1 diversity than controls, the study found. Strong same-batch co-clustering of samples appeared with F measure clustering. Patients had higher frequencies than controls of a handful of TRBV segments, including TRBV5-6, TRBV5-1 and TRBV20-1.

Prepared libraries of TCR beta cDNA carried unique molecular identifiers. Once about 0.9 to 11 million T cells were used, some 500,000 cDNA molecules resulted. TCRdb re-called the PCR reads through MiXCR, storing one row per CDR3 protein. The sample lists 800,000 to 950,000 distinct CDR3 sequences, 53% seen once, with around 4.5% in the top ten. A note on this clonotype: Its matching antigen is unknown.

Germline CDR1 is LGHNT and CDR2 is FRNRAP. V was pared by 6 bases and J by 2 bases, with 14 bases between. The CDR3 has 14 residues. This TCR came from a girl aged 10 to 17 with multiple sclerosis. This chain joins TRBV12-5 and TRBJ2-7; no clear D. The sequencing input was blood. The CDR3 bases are TGTGCTAGTGGGGAAACCGGGTTCCCCTACGAGCAGTACTTC. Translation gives CASGETGFPYEQYF.